This T cell receptor (beta chain) was sequenced during a study of T cell responses to AZD1222 COVID-19 vaccine. Study-wide points: White British donors predominated, females outnumbered males, and clonal diversity was possibly underestimated. The number of AZD1222 recipients seropositive at baseline was only 6 or 7. The peak T cell response came first, and repertoires were sampled only after it. Spike regions recognized by vaccine-associated CD4 TCRs spanned the protein, led by 160-218 and 743-854.

Notes on this clone: Its antigen is not known.

The method was immunoSEQ multiplex PCR; TCRdb's version includes in-frame clones alone and lacks a portion of them. The data contain 100,000 to 120,000 clones, around 90% of them singletons. V dropped 5 bases and J dropped 0 bases, with 6 bases sitting between them. The germline V gene has CDR1 MDHEN and CDR2 SYDVKM. The CDR3 consists of 13 residues. This TCR came from an adult who received the AZD1222 COVID-19 vaccine. The specimen comprised peripheral blood, sampled 28 days after the second AZD1222 dose. The chain combines TRBV28 with TRBJ2-3; D gene unclear. The CDR3 nucleotides read TGTGCCAGCAGTCCCCCTAGCACAGATACGCAGTATTTT. This gives the protein CASSPPSTDTQYF.